These T cell receptor beta chains were read from a single sample in a study of shared T cell receptors in the human thymus. Some clones are missing from TCRdb's copy, which holds only in-frame ones; the method was immunoSEQ multiplex PCR. The table lists about 660,000 clones, 88% of them singletons, with 0.008% to 0.011% in the top ten. The sample also formed part of further work on human thymus T cells.

Sequences were obtained from thymocytes. The source of these receptors is a boy under two years old with a congenital heart defect. The CDR3 runs from the conserved cysteine through the conserved F or W. D genes are given only for firm matches. Clone size appears in some rows only: once, few, many, or a class for an expanded clone.

D,V,J,size,DNA,CDR3
TRBD2,TRBV25-1,TRBJ2-1,-,TGTGCCAGCAGTGAACCCCGGACTAGCGGGCGGACCTACAATGAGCAGTTCTTC,CASSEPRTSGRTYNEQFF
-,TRBV6-1,TRBJ2-7,once,TGTGCCAGCAGTGAAGGGGACAACAGCTCCTACGAGCAGTACTTC,CASSEGDNSSYEQYF
TRBD1,TRBV9,TRBJ1-3,-,TGTGCCAGCAGCGTAGAGGGACAGGGGGCCGAAAACACCATATATTTT,CASSVEGQGAENTIYF
-,TRBV20-1,TRBJ1-4,-,TGCAGTGCCCCTGGAGGAGAAAAACTGTTTTTT,CSAPGGEKLFF
TRBD1,TRBV5-4,TRBJ1-2,-,TGTGCCAGCAGCTTGGTAGGACAGGGCTATGGCTACACCTTC,CASSLVGQGYGYTF
-,TRBV5-4,TRBJ1-2,once,TGTGCCAGCAGCTTGGGGGGGCGCCCGGTCTACACCTTC,CASSLGGRPVYTF
TRBD2,TRBV6-5,TRBJ2-7,-,TGTGCCAGCACCCCCGGGACTAGCCGCTACGAGCAGTACTTC,CASTPGTSRYEQYF
-,TRBV6-1,TRBJ1-5,-,TGTGCCAGCAGTGAAACGGACAGTTGGGGCAATCAGCCCCAGCATTTT,CASSETDSWGNQPQHF
TRBD2,TRBV5-5,TRBJ2-1,-,TGTGCCAGCAGCTTGGTCCCACTAGCGGGAGGGCGGGATGAGCAGTTCTTC,CASSLVPLAGGRDEQFF
TRBD2,TRBV4-1,TRBJ2-1,-,TGCGCCAGCAGCCAACAAACCCCGACTAGCGGGAGAGCCTGCTCCTACAATGAGCAGTTCTTC,CASSQQTPTSGRACSYNEQFF
-,TRBV27,TRBJ1-1,-,TGTGCCAGCAGATTCGAGGGCAACCGGAACACTGAAGCTTTCTTT,CASRFEGNRNTEAFF
-,TRBV27,TRBJ1-2,once,TGTGCCAGCAGTTTAGCGGGGACCTATGGCTACACCTTC,CASSLAGTYGYTF
TRBD1,TRBV14,TRBJ1-3,-,TGTGCCAGCAGCCAAGTCCGGACAGGAGGAAACACCATATATTTT,CASSQVRTGGNTIYF
TRBD1,TRBV7-9,TRBJ2-7,-,TGTGCCAGCAGCTCTCAGGGGGCGGCCTACGAGCAGTACTTC,CASSSQGAAYEQYF
TRBD2,TRBV27,TRBJ2-7,-,TGTGCCAGCAGTCCAATAGCGGGAGGGTACTACGAGCAGTACTTC,CASSPIAGGYYEQYF
-,TRBV4-3,TRBJ1-5,-,TGCGCCAGCAGCCAAGATTGTGGCGGCGCTGGCAATCAGCCCCAGCATTTT,CASSQDCGGAGNQPQHF
TRBD2,TRBV4-2,TRBJ2-3,-,TGTGCCAGCAGCCAAGACAACAAGCGGGAGGGGCCCCTCACAGATACGCAGTATTTT,CASSQDNKREGPLTDTQYF
-,TRBV2,TRBJ1-1,few,TGTGCCAGCAGCCTACGAAGGGGACAAAACACTGAAGCTTTCTTT,CASSLRRGQNTEAFF
-,TRBV30,TRBJ2-3,few,TGTGCCTGGGGTGGAGGGGGGGCAGAGAGCACAGATACGCAGTATTTT,CAWGGGGAESTDTQYF
TRBD2,TRBV5-6,TRBJ2-5,-,TGTGCCAGCTTCCGACTAGCCGGAGAGACCCAGTACTTC,CASFRLAGETQYF
TRBD2,TRBV4-3,TRBJ2-5,-,TGCGCCAGCAGCCACTACGGGACTAGCGGGAGTGTACGTCGAGAGACCCAGTACTTC,CASSHYGTSGSVRRETQYF
TRBD2,TRBV4-2,TRBJ2-5,-,TGTGCCAGCAGCCTATCGAAATGGCGGGAGGGGACCCAGTACTTC,CASSLSKWREGTQYF
-,TRBV18,TRBJ2-2,-,TGTGCCAGCTCACCACTGCGGGAAGCCGCCCCGCCCGGGGAGCTGTTTTTT,CASSPLREAAPPGELFF
-,TRBV4-1,TRBJ2-3,-,TGCGCCAGCAGCCAAGATCACAGTTCCCTTGGAAGTACGCAGTATTTT,CASSQDHSSLGSTQYF
-,TRBV27,TRBJ2-3,-,TGTGCCAGCAGTCCCACCCCCACTAGTCAAACCCCAGATACGCAGTATTTT,CASSPTPTSQTPDTQYF
-,TRBV21-1,TRBJ1-1,-,TGTGCCACCCCCATGGGACAACTTGAAGCTTTCTTT,CATPMGQLEAFF
-,TRBV4-1,TRBJ1-2,-,TGCGCCAGCAGCCAAGATAAGGCCGACATCTATGGCTACACCTTC,CASSQDKADIYGYTF
TRBD2,TRBV27,TRBJ2-3,once,TGTGCCAGCAGTCTAGCGGGAGGGGTAGCAGATACGCAGTATTTT,CASSLAGGVADTQYF
TRBD2,TRBV6-5,TRBJ2-2,-,TGTGCCAGCAGCAAACGAGCGGGAAACACCGGGGAGCTGTTTTTT,CASSKRAGNTGELFF
TRBD2,TRBV27,TRBJ2-3,-,TGTGCCAGCAGTTTACAGACTAGCGACGGGATTAGCACAGATACGCAGTATTTT,CASSLQTSDGISTDTQYF
-,TRBV7-6,TRBJ1-1,-,TGTGCCAGCAGCCCCTTCGGGGGGGCTGAAGCTTTCTTT,CASSPFGGAEAFF
TRBD1,TRBV7-9,TRBJ1-2,once,TGTGCCAGCAGCTTTACGGGGACAGGGAGTACTAACTATGGCTACACCTTC,CASSFTGTGSTNYGYTF
TRBD2,TRBV9,TRBJ2-1,-,TGTGCCAGCAGCCCCCCTAGCGGGCTCCTCTACAATGAGCAGTTCTTC,CASSPPSGLLYNEQFF
TRBD1,TRBV5-1,TRBJ1-2,-,TGCGCCAGCAGCCTCGACAGGGGGAACTATGGCTACACCTTC,CASSLDRGNYGYTF
TRBD2,TRBV7-2,TRBJ2-7,-,TGTGCCAGCAGCTCGCCTCCGGGACTATGCCACGAGCAGTACTTC,CASSSPPGLCHEQYF
-,TRBV20-1,TRBJ2-7,-,TGCAGTGCGACTCGCTACGAGCAGTACTTC,CSATRYEQYF
TRBD2,TRBV11-2,TRBJ2-3,once,TGTGCCAGCAGCTTAGGAGTGGGGTCTAGCGGGAGCACAGATACGCAGTATTTT,CASSLGVGSSGSTDTQYF
-,TRBV19,TRBJ2-3,-,TGTGCCAGTAGTATAGGGGCCGCGGAGGGAACAGATACGCAGTATTTT,CASSIGAAEGTDTQYF
TRBD2,TRBV9,TRBJ2-1,-,TGTGCCAGCAGCGTCGGGACTAGCGGGTACAATGAGCAGTTCTTC,CASSVGTSGYNEQFF
TRBD2,TRBV6-1,TRBJ2-3,few,TGTGCCAGCCGGGAGGGCACAGATACGCAGTATTTT,CASREGTDTQYF
-,TRBV30,TRBJ2-3,-,TGTGCCTGGAGCCTAACAGGATTCAAGGGCACAGATACGCAGTATTTT,CAWSLTGFKGTDTQYF
TRBD1,TRBV5-6,TRBJ2-5,-,TGTGCCAGCAGTCACAGGGGCCGGGAGACCCAGTACTTC,CASSHRGRETQYF
-,TRBV11-2,TRBJ2-2,-,TGTGCCAGCAGCAAACGGACACAGAACACCGGGGAGCTGTTTTTT,CASSKRTQNTGELFF
-,TRBV15,TRBJ2-1,-,TGTGCCACCAGCTCCCCGGTCGGGGGAGTCAATGAGCAGTTCTTC,CATSSPVGGVNEQFF
TRBD2,TRBV28,TRBJ2-5,-,TGTGCCGTAGGGGCTAGCGGGAGGTGGGAGACCCAGTACTTC,CAVGASGRWETQYF
TRBD1,TRBV5-6,TRBJ2-7,-,TGTGCCAGCAGCCCGGGGACAGGGCCCTACTACGAGCAGTACTTC,CASSPGTGPYYEQYF
-,TRBV2,TRBJ1-4,-,TGTGCCAGCAGTTCCGGACAGTCCACAACTAATGAAAAACTGTTTTTT,CASSSGQSTTNEKLFF
-,TRBV5-4,TRBJ2-7,-,TGTGCCAGCAGCCGTTACGGGCATCGGGCGGGGGAGCAGTACTTC,CASSRYGHRAGEQYF